This TCR beta chain was identified in a study of blood T cell repertoires in COVID-19. On the study more broadly: Material from acute and convalescent COVID-19 was sourced from the United States, Italy and Spain.

V dropped 3 bases and J dropped 5 bases, with 18 bases sitting between them. This CDR3 is built from 16 residues. Germline assignment: CDR1 MNHEY and CDR2 SMNVEV (reference sequence). Profiled with immunoSEQ multiplex PCR; TCRdb holds only in-frame clones, not every one. The sample has a few hundred thousand clones, 80% to 90% seen once; the top ten hold 0.95% to 1.1%. The participants were between about 18 and 90 years old and came from some 23 US areas. Researchers sorted participants into cohorts using their self-reported clinical history. Two negative PCRs, clearance, or symptom resolution characterized the recovered Cohort 3 donors.

The sequence came from a man between 18 and 29 years old who had recovered from COVID-19. Sequenced material: PBMCs or T cells enriched from blood (not recorded which). V usage is TRBV27 and J usage is TRBJ2-3; D might be TRBD2 (7 bases). For the CDR3, the DNA is TGTGCCAGCAGTTTTAGGGGTTCGCGGGGGCAAGATACGCAGTATTTT. Encoded protein: CASSFRGSRGQDTQYF.